These 20 T cell receptor beta chains share one sample of origin, sequenced in a study of shared clonotypes between healthy human individuals. Assay: immunoSEQ multiplex PCR; the TCRdb copy retains only in-frame clones and omits some. Found here are more than 1,200,000 clones, 98% to 99% of them singletons; the top ten hold about 0.4%. Sequences were obtained from naive CD4+ T cells sorted from blood. Subset noted: CD45RA+ positively selected. Receptor source: a man younger than 40 in good health.

The chain combines TRBV18 with TRBJ2-1; D is unresolved. The CDR3 has 15 residues. The V and J ends lost 3 bases and 2 bases respectively, with 11 bases between them. Germline V gene lookup returns CDR1 KGHSH and CDR2 LQKENI. The CDR3 nucleotides are TGTGCCAGCTCACCCGTCGGGTTAACCTACAATGAGCAGTTCTTC. Amino acids: CASSPVGLTYNEQFF. The variable domain in full, completed from reference TRBV18 and TRBJ2-1, reads NAGVMQNPRHLVRRRGQEARLRCSPMKGHSHVYWYRQLPEEGLKFMVYLQKENIIDESGMPKERFSAEFPKEGPSILRIQQVVRGDSAAYFCASSPVGLTYNEQFFGPGTRLTVL.

This chain joins TRBV9 and TRBJ2-2; 15 bases align to TRBD2. V shed 3 bases, J shed 4 bases, and the junction held 7 bases outside the gene matches. Germline assignment: CDR1 SGDLS and CDR2 YYNGEE. The CDR3 consists of 18 residues. CDR3 coding DNA: TGTGCCAGCAGCGAGGGGACTAGCGGGAGGAGGGTCACCGGGGAGCTGTTTTTT. Amino acids: CASSEGTSGRRVTGELFF. The variable domain in full, with the rest retrieved from reference TRBV9 and TRBJ2-2, is DSGVTQTPKHLITATGQRVTLRCSPRSGDLSVYWYQQSLDQGLQFLIQYYNGEERAKGNILERFSAQQFPDLHSELNLSSLELGDSALYFCASSEGTSGRRVTGELFFGEGSRLTVL.

V is TRBV13 and J is TRBJ1-4; the D is unclear. V lost 4 bases, J lost 8 bases, and 14 bases lay in between. Germline CDR1 PRHDT, CDR2 FYEKMQ (reference sequence). The CDR3 length is 14 residues. The CDR3 protein is CASSSSGAVEKLFF. The CDR3 bases are TGTGCCAGCAGCTCCTCCGGCGCAGTCGAAAAACTGTTTTTT. The entire variable domain, with the rest obtained from reference TRBV13 and TRBJ1-4, is as follows: AAGVIQSPRHLIKEKRETATLKCYPIPRHDTVYWYQQGPGQDPQFLISFYEKMQSDKGSIPDRFSAQQFSDYHSELNMSSLELGDSALYFCASSSSGAVEKLFFGSGTQLSVL.

This clone occurred once. V is TRBV5-1 and J is TRBJ1-1; TRBD1 matches 8 bases. The germline CDR1 and CDR2 sequences are SGHRS and YFSETQ. The CDR3 extends over 15 amino acids. The J segment lost 4 bases and the V segment lost 3 bases, leaving 8 bases of the junction unmatched. In nucleotides, the CDR3 is TGCGCCAGCAGCTCCGCAACAGGGGGGATCACTGAAGCTTTCTTT. Translation: CASSSATGGITEAFF.

Turning to this clone: Other DNA sequences in the sample encode the same CDR3. This chain uses TRBV6-5 with TRBJ2-1; 11 positions match TRBD2. Trimming removed 3 bases from V and 3 bases from J; junction bases left unmatched: 1. The CDR3 is made up of 15 amino acids. The germline V gene encodes CDR1 MNHEY and CDR2 SVGAGI. Here the CDR3 reads CASSYGTSGYNEQFF. CDR3 in DNA: TGTGCCAGCAGTTATGGGACTAGCGGCTACAATGAGCAGTTCTTC.

Of note for this clone: Other DNA sequences within the sample encode an identical CDR3. The chain combines TRBV5-1 with TRBJ1-1; the match to TRBD1 covers 8 bases. J was trimmed by 4 bases and V by 4 bases; bases with no gene match: 6. CDR3 length: 14 amino acids. Germline CDR1 is SGHRS and CDR2 is YFSETQ. The CDR3, as DNA: TGCGCCAGCAGCCCACAGGGGGGCGGCACTGAAGCTTTCTTT. It codes for CASSPQGGGTEAFF.

This clone was detected only once. V gene TRBV11-2 combines with J gene TRBJ2-7, with D possibly matching TRBD1 (5 bases). Trimming removed 1 base at V and 2 bases at J, with 12 bases between. The CDR3 is made up of 15 amino acids. CDR1 and CDR2 (germline): SGHAT, FQNNGV. The CDR3: CASSLVPQAAYEQYF. In nucleotides, the CDR3 is TGTGCCAGCAGCTTAGTTCCACAGGCCGCCTACGAGCAGTACTTC.

The chain carries TRBV2 and TRBJ2-1, with 8 bases fitting TRBD1. This CDR3 is 18 amino acids long. Losses at the gene ends were 1 base for V and 1 base for J; bases not matched to a gene: 9. Germline CDR1 and CDR2: SNHLY and FYNNEI. DNA of the CDR3: TGTGCCAGCAGTGAAGTCCCCAGGGGGCGCGGTTCCTACAATGAGCAGTTCTTC. Protein: CASSEVPRGRGSYNEQFF.

This chain links TRBV11-2 with TRBJ2-4, with 9 nucleotides matching TRBD1. V lost 1 base and J lost 9; bases outside the gene matches: 10. The CDR3 is 16 amino acids. The germline CDR1 and CDR2 sequences are SGHAT and FQNNGV. In DNA, the CDR3 is TGTGCCAGCAGCTTAGTCGCTATACAGGGGGCCGGCATTCAGTACTTC. Translation: CASSLVAIQGAGIQYF. Using reference TRBV11-2 and TRBJ2-4 for the parts outside the CDR3, the full variable domain is EAGVAQSPRYKIIEKRQSVAFWCNPISGHATLYWYQQILGQGPKLLIQFQNNGVVDDSQLPKDRFSAERLKGVDSTLKIQPAKLEDSAVYLCASSLVAIQGAGIQYFGAGTRLSVL.

The chain is built from TRBV11-2 and TRBJ2-2; D gene uncertain. The V gene lost 0 bases and the J gene lost 2 bases, with 4 bases spanning the gap. Germline values: CDR1 SGHAT, CDR2 FQNNGV. The CDR3 is 14 amino acids. The CDR3 loop reads CASSLEVNTGELFF. The DNA of the CDR3 is TGTGCCAGCAGCTTAGAAGTCAACACCGGGGAGCTGTTTTTT.

The J gene is TRBJ1-2, the V gene TRBV29-1, with a tentative D call TRBD1 (6 bases). The CDR3 consists of 13 residues. From germline, CDR1 is SQVTM and CDR2 ANQGSEA. Deletions cut 6 bases from V and 7 bases from J, with 18 bases between. DNA for the CDR3: TGCAGCGTCACAGGGCTAAGCAGCGGTGGCTACACCTTC. This gives the protein CSVTGLSSGGYTF.

The V gene is TRBV28, the J gene TRBJ2-7; D possibly corresponds to TRBD1 (6 bases). There are 14 residues in the CDR3. With 2 bases removed from V and 5 bases from J, the gap between germline ends came to 13 bases. In germline, CDR1 is MDHEN, CDR2 SYDVKM. The CDR3 bases are TGTGCCAGCAGTTTACCTTACAGGGTCCACGAGCAGTACTTC. Translating gives CASSLPYRVHEQYF.

A note on this clone: In the same sample, other DNA sequences code for this CDR3. The V gene is TRBV20-1, the J gene TRBJ2-7; D unresolved. Trimming shortened V by 3 bases and J by 4 bases, and 7 bases separated the two germline ends. Germline CDR1 reads DFQATT; CDR2 reads SNEGSKA (reference sequence). This CDR3 is 11 amino acids long. The CDR3 here is CSASREYEQYF. The CDR3 DNA is TGCAGTGCTAGTAGAGAATACGAGCAGTACTTC.

The CDR3 region has the DNA TGTGCCAGCAGCTTAGTCTCTAGCGGGAGGATCACCTACGAGCAGTACTTC. It translates to CASSLVSSGRITYEQYF. The chain has TRBV7-9 and TRBJ2-7; 11 nucleotides agree with TRBD2. The J segment lost 2 bases and the V segment lost 1 base, leaving 7 bases of the junction unmatched. The length of the CDR3 is 17 residues. Per germline, CDR1 SEHNR and CDR2 FQNEAQ (reference sequence).

The V and J genes are TRBV7-8 and TRBJ1-1, with a tentative D call TRBD1 (6 bases). CDR3 size: 14 residues. Germline V gives CDR1 SGHVS, CDR2 FQNEAQ. V lost 3 bases to trimming and J lost 2 bases, with 10 bases between them. CDR3 in amino acids: CASSLPTGNTEAFF. CDR3 DNA sequence: TGTGCCAGCAGCTTGCCGACAGGAAACACTGAAGCTTTCTTT.

Worth noting for this clone: At the DNA level, this CDR3 is encoded by other sequences in the same sample as well. The chain combines TRBV5-1 with TRBJ2-2; D ambiguous. Germline CDR1 and CDR2: SGHRS and YFSETQ. CDR3 length: 12 amino acids. V dropped 4 bases and J dropped 2 bases, with 3 bases sitting between them. CDR3 residues: CASSTNTGELFF. The CDR3 DNA is TGCGCCAGCAGCACCAACACCGGGGAGCTGTTTTTT.

The chain combines TRBV5-8 with TRBJ2-7; no definite D call. V was clipped by 0 bases and J by 1 base, with 11 bases between them. This CDR3 is 15 amino acids long. In germline, CDR1 is SGHTS, CDR2 YDEGEE. DNA for the CDR3: TGTGCCAGCAGCTTGGCCGTCGTCAGTTCCTACGAGCAGTACTTC. Its protein is CASSLAVVSSYEQYF.

The V and J genes are TRBV29-1 and TRBJ2-3, with TRBD2 matching 10 bases. The trim removed 4 bases at V and 4 bases at J, leaving 17 bases unmatched. The length of the CDR3 is 18 residues. Germline V gene lookup returns CDR1 SQVTM and CDR2 ANQGSEA. The CDR3 sequence: CSVVGLAGGGSTPDTQYF. The CDR3 DNA follows: TGCAGCGTTGTAGGGTTAGCGGGAGGCGGATCCACGCCAGATACGCAGTATTTT.

This clone is a singleton in its sample. The CDR3 DNA sequence: TGTGCCAGCAGCTTAGCGGGCCCCGCCCTTAGGCTAGCAACGACCAAAAACATTCAGTACTTC. Translating gives CASSLAGPALRLATTKNIQYF. The chain links TRBV7-2 to TRBJ2-4; perhaps TRBD2 as D (5 bases). The CDR3 sequence is 21 residues long. Trimming left V 0 bases short and J 2 bases short, with 26 bases between. Germline CDR1 reads SGHTA; CDR2 reads FQGNSA.

V usage is TRBV7-2 and J usage is TRBJ1-1; D gene uncertain. The CDR3 is 12 amino acids. Trimming removed 7 bases at V and 1 base at J, with 7 bases between. The germline CDR1 and CDR2 sequences are SGHTA and FQGNSA. The CDR3 is CASIWRNTEAFF. Written as DNA, the CDR3 is TGTGCCAGCATCTGGAGGAACACTGAAGCTTTCTTT.